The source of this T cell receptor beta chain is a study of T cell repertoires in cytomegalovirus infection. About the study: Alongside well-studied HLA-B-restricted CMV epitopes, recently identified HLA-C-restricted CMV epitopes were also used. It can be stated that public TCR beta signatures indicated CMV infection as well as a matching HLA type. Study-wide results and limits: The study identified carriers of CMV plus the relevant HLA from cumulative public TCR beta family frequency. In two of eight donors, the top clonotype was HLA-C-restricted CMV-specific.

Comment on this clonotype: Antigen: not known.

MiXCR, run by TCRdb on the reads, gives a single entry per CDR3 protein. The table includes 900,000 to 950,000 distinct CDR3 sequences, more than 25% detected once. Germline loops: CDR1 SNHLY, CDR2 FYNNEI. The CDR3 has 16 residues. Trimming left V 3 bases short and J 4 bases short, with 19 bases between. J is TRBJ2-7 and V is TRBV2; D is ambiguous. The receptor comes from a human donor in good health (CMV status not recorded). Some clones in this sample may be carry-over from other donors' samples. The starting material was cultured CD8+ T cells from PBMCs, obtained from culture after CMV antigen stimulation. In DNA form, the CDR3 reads TGTGCCAGCAGTGACCCCAGCAGCGACACATATTACGAGCAGTACTTC. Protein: CASSDPSSDTYYEQYF.